These T cell receptor beta chains were read from a single sample in a study of PD-1 blockade in classical Hodgkin lymphoma. Generated by immunoSEQ multiplex PCR, the TCRdb table keeps only in-frame clones and is missing some. In the table there are tens of thousands of clones, around four fifths of which are singletons. Sequences were derived from peripheral blood mononuclear cells (PBMCs), sampled before the fourth cycle of nivolumab. Every receptor here comes from a human donor with classical Hodgkin lymphoma. Both conserved end residues are part of each CDR3. A D gene is named only where the DNA matches it firmly. For some rows the clone size is stated as once, few or many, or as a class when expanded; others skip it.

d_gene	v_gene	abundance	j_gene	CDR3aa	CDR3nt
.	TRBV5-4	.	TRBJ2-5	CASSLEETQYF	TGTGCCAGCAGCTTGGAGGAGACCCAGTACTTC
TRBD1	TRBV6-6	.	TRBJ1-2	CASSTRQGAGGYTF	TGTGCCAGCAGTACACGACAGGGGGCGGGGGGCTACACCTTC
TRBD1	TRBV9	.	TRBJ2-2	CASSVVPTGFGELFF	TGTGCCAGCAGCGTAGTCCCGACAGGGTTCGGGGAGCTGTTTTTT
.	TRBV7-2	.	TRBJ2-3	CASSLQITDTQYF	TGTGCCAGCAGCTTACAAATCACAGATACGCAGTATTTT
TRBD2	TRBV28	.	TRBJ2-2	CASSPRGLAGGPNTGELFF	TGTGCCAGCAGCCCCAGGGGACTAGCGGGAGGGCCGAACACCGGGGAGCTGTTTTTT
.	TRBV5-1	.	TRBJ2-6	CASSLRGSGANVLTF	TGCGCCAGCAGCTTGCGAGGTTCCGGGGCCAACGTCCTGACTTTC
.	TRBV10-3	.	TRBJ1-5	CAISEGAGFFSNQPQHF	TGTGCCATCAGTGAGGGCGCGGGGTTTTTTAGCAATCAGCCCCAGCATTTT
.	TRBV5-8	.	TRBJ2-1	CASSPPVGEQFF	TGTGCCAGCAGCCCCCCGGTCGGTGAGCAGTTCTTC
TRBD2	TRBV10-3	.	TRBJ2-3	CAISELGGGTDTQYF	TGTGCCATCAGTGAGTTGGGGGGGGGCACAGATACGCAGTATTTT
.	TRBV9	.	TRBJ1-6	CASSVWGRTDSPLHF	TGTGCCAGCAGCGTATGGGGACGGACGGATTCACCCCTCCACTTT
.	TRBV19	.	TRBJ1-5	CASTEGRRSNQPQHF	TGTGCCAGCACCGAGGGAAGGAGGAGCAATCAGCCCCAGCATTTT
TRBD2	TRBV5-1	once	TRBJ2-3	CASSLEGLADTQYF	TGCGCCAGCAGCCTGGAAGGACTAGCAGATACGCAGTATTTT
.	TRBV19	.	TRBJ1-1	CASTSGARHTEAFF	TGTGCCAGTACCTCAGGAGCCAGACACACTGAAGCTTTCTTT
TRBD1	TRBV5-4	many	TRBJ1-2	CASSSTGTGPNYGYTF	TGTGCCAGCAGCTCCACCGGGACAGGGCCAAACTATGGCTACACCTTC
TRBD1	TRBV6-6	few	TRBJ1-1	CASSYSSGTGGPEAFF	TGTGCCAGCAGTTACTCCTCCGGGACAGGGGGCCCTGAAGCTTTCTTT
.	TRBV5-1	.	TRBJ2-5	CASSLASGALFQETQYF	TGCGCCAGCAGCTTGGCCTCTGGCGCCTTATTTCAAGAGACCCAGTACTTC
.	TRBV6-4	.	TRBJ2-3	CASSEEDSVTDTQYF	TGTGCCAGCAGTGAAGAGGACTCGGTCACAGATACGCAGTATTTT
TRBD1	TRBV6-6	.	TRBJ1-3	CASRRTGSSGNTIYF	TGTGCCAGCAGAAGGACAGGGAGCTCTGGAAACACCATATATTTT
.	TRBV5-1	.	TRBJ2-5	CASSPQLQETQYF	TGCGCCAGCAGCCCCCAGCTGCAAGAGACCCAGTACTTC
.	TRBV28	.	TRBJ2-5	CASSLPGYQETQYF	TGTGCCAGCAGTTTACCTGGGTACCAAGAGACCCAGTACTTC
TRBD2	TRBV30	.	TRBJ2-1	CAWTSGSYNEQFF	TGTGCCTGGACTAGCGGCTCCTACAATGAGCAGTTCTTC
TRBD2	TRBV10-3	.	TRBJ2-2	CAISESGTSFGELFF	TGTGCCATCAGTGAGTCTGGGACTAGCTTCGGGGAGCTGTTTTTT
.	TRBV28	once	TRBJ1-2	CASSSTNYGYTF	TGTGCCAGCAGTTCCACCAACTATGGCTACACCTTC
TRBD1	TRBV28	.	TRBJ1-5	CASTWTGVDQPQHF	TGTGCCAGCACTTGGACAGGGGTTGATCAGCCCCAGCATTTT
.	TRBV29-1	.	TRBJ1-1	CSVRVLGHDTEAFF	TGCAGCGTTAGGGTTCTGGGGCACGACACTGAAGCTTTCTTT
.	TRBV6-5	.	TRBJ2-7	CASRTPPRGEQYF	TGTGCCAGCAGAACTCCCCCGCGGGGCGAGCAGTACTTC
.	TRBV7-9	.	TRBJ1-1	CASSLHQNTEAFF	TGTGCCAGCAGCTTACATCAGAACACTGAAGCTTTCTTT
TRBD2	TRBV4-2	.	TRBJ2-3	CASSRGTSGRTDTQYF	TGTGCCAGCAGCCGTGGGACTAGCGGGAGAACAGATACGCAGTATTTT
.	TRBV9	many	TRBJ2-7	CASSVEEGAYEQYF	TGTGCCAGCAGCGTAGAGGAAGGGGCCTACGAGCAGTACTTC
.	TRBV28	.	TRBJ1-1	CASRFPNYRSSTEAFF	TGTGCCAGCAGGTTTCCGAACTACAGGTCTTCCACTGAAGCTTTCTTT
TRBD2	TRBV6-1	.	TRBJ2-2	CASSALAGGGTGELFF	TGTGCCAGCAGTGCGCTGGCGGGGGGCGGCACCGGGGAGCTGTTTTTT
.	TRBV5-1	.	TRBJ1-2	CASSDTAGADYGYTF	TGCGCCAGCAGCGACACGGCAGGGGCGGACTATGGCTACACCTTC
.	TRBV29-1	.	TRBJ1-5	CSVEVASNQPQHF	TGCAGCGTTGAGGTCGCTAGCAATCAGCCCCAGCATTTT
TRBD2	TRBV6-1	.	TRBJ2-1	CASSILAGDNEQFF	TGTGCCAGCAGTATTCTAGCGGGAGACAATGAGCAGTTCTTC
.	TRBV5-4	.	TRBJ2-1	CASSQPGPAEQFF	TGTGCCAGCAGCCAACCCGGACCGGCTGAGCAGTTCTTC
TRBD2	TRBV6-5	.	TRBJ2-1	CASSYAGRAYNEQFF	TGTGCCAGCAGTTACGCCGGGAGGGCCTACAATGAGCAGTTCTTC
TRBD1	TRBV19	.	TRBJ1-2	CASSLGQGSYGYTF	TGTGCCAGTAGTTTGGGACAGGGGTCCTATGGCTACACCTTC
TRBD2	TRBV7-9	.	TRBJ2-5	CAGSELAGEEETQYF	TGTGCCGGGAGCGAGCTAGCGGGAGAGGAAGAGACCCAGTACTTC
TRBD2	TRBV7-9	once	TRBJ2-3	CASRLTSGRATDTQYF	TGTGCCAGCAGGTTGACTAGCGGGAGAGCAACAGATACGCAGTATTTT
.	TRBV6-6	.	TRBJ2-5	CAVRRRSYQETQYF	TGTGCCGTTCGTAGACGGAGTTACCAAGAGACCCAGTACTTC
.	TRBV6-6	.	TRBJ1-1	CASSYEVSGEAFF	TGTGCCAGCAGTTACGAGGTCAGCGGCGAAGCTTTCTTT
.	TRBV10-3	.	TRBJ2-7	CATHRTGSYEQYF	TGTGCCACCCACCGGACGGGCTCCTACGAGCAGTACTTC
.	TRBV7-9	.	TRBJ1-3	CASSQDRDSSSLLYF	TGCGCCAGCAGCCAAGACCGGGACTCCAGCTCCCTTTTATATTTT
.	TRBV9	.	TRBJ2-5	CASSVGARARETQYF	TGTGCCAGCAGCGTAGGCGCGAGGGCTAGAGAGACCCAGTACTTC
.	TRBV2	once	TRBJ1-6	CASIWDNPNSPLHF	TGTGCCAGCATCTGGGACAACCCGAATTCACCCCTCCACTTT
.	TRBV6-6	.	TRBJ1-1	CATWGPGAGNTEAFF	TGTGCCACCTGGGGTCCGGGCGCAGGGAACACTGAAGCTTTCTTT
.	TRBV11-3	.	TRBJ1-5	CASSLGGYYYSNQPQHF	TGTGCCAGCAGTCTAGGAGGATACTACTATAGCAATCAGCCCCAGCATTTT
TRBD1	TRBV7-2	.	TRBJ1-2	CASSSQGAQGYGYTF	TGTGCCAGCAGCTCACAGGGGGCGCAGGGCTATGGCTACACCTTC
TRBD2	TRBV7-2	.	TRBJ2-2	CASSLAGLAGGLELFF	TGTGCCAGCAGCTTAGCAGGACTAGCGGGAGGGTTAGAGCTGTTTTTT
TRBD1	TRBV7-8	once	TRBJ1-4	CASSVSRDRGEKLFF	TGTGCCAGCAGCGTAAGCCGGGACAGGGGAGAAAAACTGTTTTTT
.	TRBV19	.	TRBJ2-7	CASSIQGNFPYEQYF	TGTGCCAGTAGTATCCAGGGGAATTTTCCCTACGAGCAGTACTTC
.	TRBV5-4	.	TRBJ1-2	CASRGDWGSYGYTF	TGTGCCAGCCGGGGAGACTGGGGGAGCTATGGCTACACCTTC
.	TRBV7-3	.	TRBJ2-6	CASSLTALQSGANVLTF	TGTGCCAGCAGCTTAACGGCCCTGCAATCTGGGGCCAACGTCCTGACTTTC
.	TRBV5-3	few	TRBJ2-5	CARSLHRLEYQETQYF	TGTGCCAGAAGCTTGCACAGATTAGAGTACCAAGAGACCCAGTACTTC
.	TRBV9	few	TRBJ1-1	CASSVVPGAGTEAFF	TGTGCCAGCAGCGTAGTGCCGGGGGCGGGCACTGAAGCTTTCTTT